These 25 T cell receptor beta chains were all obtained from the same sample, sequenced in a study of cytomegalovirus exposure and HLA in healthy donors. The primer mix had 60 Vbeta and 13 Jbeta primers. The method was immunoSEQ multiplex PCR; TCRdb's version includes in-frame clones alone and lacks a portion of them. The profile shows 50,000 to 55,000 clones, around three fifths of them singletons. Material: PBMCs. Receptor source: a human donor in good health.

J is TRBJ1-1 and V is TRBV5-4; D perhaps matches TRBD1 (5 bases). The CDR3 spans 15 residues. Per the germline V gene, CDR1 is SGHNT and CDR2 is YYREEE (reference sequence). With 4 bases removed from V and 5 bases from J, the gap between germline ends came to 18 bases. The CDR3 loop reads CASSPRQGGGTEAFF. The CDR3 region has the DNA TGTGCCAGCAGCCCCCGGCAGGGCGGGGGGACTGAAGCTTTCTTT.

The chain links TRBV19 to TRBJ1-6; 8 bases line up with TRBD1. Unmatched junction bases numbered 4, after V lost 2 bases and J lost 7 bases. This CDR3 region has 15 residues. Germline lookup yields CDR1 LNHDA and CDR2 SQIVND (reference sequence). The CDR3 nucleotides are TGTGCCAGTAGTATACAGGGGGCGCAGAATTCACCCCTCCACTTT. As protein: CASSIQGAQNSPLHF.

This rearrangement joins TRBV6-5 to TRBJ1-5; 7 nucleotides match TRBD1. The trim removed 9 bases at V and 0 bases at J, leaving 8 bases unmatched. Germline assignment: CDR1 MNHEY and CDR2 SVGAGI. The CDR3 spans 15 residues. The CDR3 sequence: CASMGQPHSNQPQHF. CDR3 DNA sequence: TGTGCCAGTATGGGACAGCCCCATAGCAATCAGCCCCAGCATTTT.

The chain carries TRBV5-4 and TRBJ1-2; D is unclear. Trimming stripped 0 bases from V and 0 bases from J, with 6 bases between. The length of the CDR3 is 14 residues. In germline, CDR1 is SGHNT, CDR2 YYREEE (reference sequence). The DNA for the CDR3 is TGTGCCAGCAGCTTGGCCGGGTCTAACTATGGCTACACCTTC. Amino acid sequence: CASSLAGSNYGYTF. Variable domain in full (rest from reference TRBV5-4 and TRBJ1-2): ETGVTQSPTHLIKTRGQQVTLRCSSQSGHNTVSWYQQALGQGPQFIFQYYREEENGRGNFPPRFSGLQFPNYSSELNVNALELDDSALYLCASSLAGSNYGYTFGSGTRLTVV.

V is TRBV18 and J is TRBJ1-5; D uncertain. Germline V lookup: CDR1 KGHSH, CDR2 LQKENI. The V end lost 2 bases, the J end lost 0 bases, and 11 bases lay between the germline ends. The CDR3 contains 16 residues. The CDR3 DNA reads as TGTGCCAGCTCACCAATAACTGGTGATAGCAATCAGCCCCAGCATTTT. This codes for CASSPITGDSNQPQHF.

The chain recombines TRBV5-1 with TRBJ1-2, with TRBD1 matching over 7 bases. Germline V gene sequence: CDR1 SGHRS, CDR2 YFSETQ. J was trimmed by 7 bases and V by 0 bases; bases with no gene match: 6. CDR3 size: 14 residues. As DNA, the CDR3 is TGCGCCAGCAGCTTGGGGCAGACAGGGCCTGGCTACACCTTC. Protein product: CASSLGQTGPGYTF.

This clone was seen only a few times. In DNA, the CDR3 is TGTGCCAGCAGTTCCGACAGGGGGCCCAATCAGCCCCAGCATTTT. Its protein product is CASSSDRGPNQPQHF. The rearrangement uses TRBV6-5 and TRBJ1-5, with TRBD1 matching over 10 bases. Per the germline V gene, CDR1 is MNHEY and CDR2 is SVGAGI. The trim removed 4 bases at V and 3 bases at J, leaving 3 bases unmatched. The length of the CDR3 is 15 residues.

This clone was picked up a small number of times. The rearrangement uses TRBV9 and TRBJ2-3; 14 bases are shared with TRBD2. This CDR3 has 18 amino acids. Germline CDR1 SGDLS, CDR2 YYNGEE. V shed 4 bases, J shed 2 bases, and the junction held 9 bases outside the gene matches. CDR3 sequence (DNA): TGTGCCAGCAGCCCGAGGACTAGCGGGGGGCCGTCCACAGATACGCAGTATTTT. It translates to CASSPRTSGGPSTDTQYF.

The V gene is TRBV7-9, the J gene TRBJ2-7; no clear D. The V gene's germline CDR1 is SEHNR and CDR2 FQNEAQ (reference sequence). The CDR3 runs to 11 residues. V gave up 5 bases and J gave up 4 bases, with 6 bases separating them. The CDR3 DNA reads TGTGCCAGCAGCCCCATTTACGAGCAGTACTTC. Protein sequence: CASSPIYEQYF.

J is TRBJ2-7 and V is TRBV5-1, with 8 bases lining up with TRBD1. This CDR3 region has 15 residues. The germline gives CDR1 SGHRS, CDR2 YFSETQ. V was clipped by 0 bases and J by 3 bases; unmatched bases: 5. The CDR3 sequence is CASSLDPGGVYEQYF. The CDR3 nucleotides read TGCGCCAGCAGCTTGGATCCAGGGGGCGTCTACGAGCAGTACTTC.

This clone was found a few times. The chain uses TRBV30 and TRBJ2-7; D possibly corresponds to TRBD1 (6 bases). The V gene's germline CDR1 is GTSNPN and CDR2 SVGIG (reference sequence). V gave up 5 bases and J gave up 5 bases, with 10 bases separating them. The CDR3 is 11 residues long. The CDR3: CAWATGNEQYF. The CDR3 bases are TGTGCCTGGGCAACAGGGAACGAGCAGTACTTC.

This chain links TRBV2 with TRBJ2-2; possibly TRBD1 for D (6 bases). Germline CDR1 and CDR2: SNHLY and FYNNEI. CDR3 length equals 15 residues. With 3 bases removed from V and 5 bases from J, the gap between germline ends came to 13 bases. This CDR3 reads CASSDQGQGTGELFF. DNA for the CDR3: TGTGCCAGCAGTGACCAGGGGCAGGGGACCGGGGAGCTGTTTTTT.

V and J are TRBV2 and TRBJ1-1; D is perhaps TRBD1 (5 bases). CDR3 length: 12 residues. Per the germline V gene, CDR1 is SNHLY and CDR2 is FYNNEI. V was trimmed by 10 bases and J by 2 bases, leaving 11 bases between them. The CDR3 spells CATRTPNTEAFF. In DNA, the CDR3 is TGTGCCACCCGGACACCTAACACTGAAGCTTTCTTT.

The rearrangement links TRBV27 to TRBJ1-1; D might be TRBD1 (5 bases). V dropped 6 bases and J dropped 0 bases, with 14 bases sitting between them. Germline V gene sequence: CDR1 MNHEY, CDR2 SMNVEV (reference sequence). The CDR3 is made up of 15 amino acids. The CDR3 bases are TGTGCCAGCAGATCGCGGACGGGGGTGAACACTGAAGCTTTCTTT. Translating it yields CASRSRTGVNTEAFF.

V and J are TRBV30 and TRBJ1-2; 9 positions match TRBD1. Germline V gives CDR1 GTSNPN, CDR2 SVGIG (reference sequence). V was pared by 2 bases and J by 8 bases, with 6 bases of the junction left unmatched. The CDR3 runs 13 residues. The CDR3 DNA is TGTGCCTGGAGTATACAGGGGGCGTGGGGCTACACCTTC. As protein: CAWSIQGAWGYTF.

This clone is a singleton in its sample. The chain recombines TRBV13 with TRBJ2-7; D possibly corresponds to TRBD1 (5 bases). The length of the CDR3 is 14 residues. Germline V gene sequence: CDR1 PRHDT, CDR2 FYEKMQ (reference sequence). The V end was cut by 3 bases, the J end by 2 bases, with 11 bases between. Here the CDR3 reads CASSFVGATYEQYF. The CDR3 nucleotides read TGTGCCAGCAGCTTTGTTGGGGCCACCTACGAGCAGTACTTC. The variable domain in full, completed from reference TRBV13 and TRBJ2-7, reads AAGVIQSPRHLIKEKRETATLKCYPIPRHDTVYWYQQGPGQDPQFLISFYEKMQSDKGSIPDRFSAQQFSDYHSELNMSSLELGDSALYFCASSFVGATYEQYFGPGTRLTVT.

There are a few counts of this clone. This CDR3 is also generated by other DNA sequences in the sample. The chain combines TRBV29-1 with TRBJ1-4; D is ambiguous. The CDR3 extends over 12 amino acids. Trimming took 4 bases from V and 5 from J, leaving 8 bases between them. In germline, CDR1 is SQVTM, CDR2 ANQGSEA. Here the CDR3 DNA reads TGCAGCGTTGGGACTCCCAATGAAAAACTGTTTTTT. The encoded protein is CSVGTPNEKLFF.

There are a few counts of this clone. The chain recombines TRBV28 with TRBJ1-2; 9 bases agree with TRBD1. Trimming cost V 7 bases and J 5 bases; bases outside gene matches: 8. Per germline, CDR1 MDHEN and CDR2 SYDVKM. The CDR3 runs 14 residues. CDR3 protein: CASISPGTGYGYTF. The DNA for the CDR3 is TGTGCCAGCATCAGCCCGGGGACAGGGTATGGCTACACCTTC.

The chain recombines TRBV10-3 with TRBJ2-7, with TRBD1 as a possible D gene (5 bases). CDR1 ENHRY and CDR2 SYGVKD come from the germline V gene. V shed 11 bases and J shed 0 bases, with 14 bases lying between them. The CDR3 is 13 amino acids. The CDR3 nucleotides read TGTGCCGGGGCCCCCCACAGCTCCTACGAGCAGTACTTC. Encoded protein: CAGAPHSSYEQYF.

The chain links TRBV7-3 to TRBJ2-1, with D possibly being TRBD1 (6 bases). CDR1 and CDR2 (germline): SGHTA, FQGTGA. This CDR3 contains 13 residues. With 4 bases removed from V and 3 bases from J, the gap between germline ends came to 7 bases. CDR3 sequence reads: CASSSDSYNEQFF. The CDR3 DNA follows: TGTGCCAGCAGCTCGGACAGCTACAATGAGCAGTTCTTC.

The chain is built from TRBV30 and TRBJ1-2; 8 bases are a match to TRBD1. V gave up 3 bases and J gave up 5 bases; unmatched junction bases: 11. The CDR3 runs to 15 residues. Germline V gives CDR1 GTSNPN, CDR2 SVGIG (reference sequence). CDR3 in DNA: TGTGCCTGGAGCTTGGGACAGGCCGAGCCTTATGGCTACACCTTC. Protein product: CAWSLGQAEPYGYTF.

This clone turned up a few times. The J gene is TRBJ2-7, the V gene TRBV18, with a tentative D call TRBD1 (5 bases). Deletions cut 2 bases from V and 5 bases from J, with 10 bases between. Germline values: CDR1 KGHSH, CDR2 LQKENI. The length of the CDR3 is 13 residues. The CDR3 here is CASSPKGFNEQYF. In DNA form, the CDR3 reads TGTGCCAGCTCACCAAAGGGGTTCAACGAGCAGTACTTC.

This chain joins TRBV19 and TRBJ1-3; D is uncertain. The CDR3 spans 14 residues. The V end was cut by 5 bases, the J end by 3 bases, with 11 bases between. Germline loops: CDR1 LNHDA, CDR2 SQIVND (reference sequence). As DNA, the CDR3 is TGTGCCAGTAGTTCCGGGGAGGGTGGAAACACCATATATTTT. The encoded protein is CASSSGEGGNTIYF.

The chain employs TRBV9 and TRBJ1-4; a possible D gene is TRBD1 (5 bases). Deletions cut 0 bases from V and 8 bases from J, with 14 bases between. CDR1 and CDR2 from the germline V gene are SGDLS and YYNGEE. This CDR3 region has 15 residues. The CDR3 DNA reads as TGTGCCAGCAGCGTAGGAGATCCGGGGGACGAAAAACTGTTTTTT. Amino acid sequence: CASSVGDPGDEKLFF.

This rearrangement joins TRBV5-1 to TRBJ1-1; D call uncertain. Trimming removed 0 bases from V and 1 base from J, with 7 bases in between. The CDR3 is 14 residues long. Germline V gives CDR1 SGHRS, CDR2 YFSETQ. This CDR3 is CASSLVAENTEAFF. CDR3 DNA: TGCGCCAGCAGCTTGGTGGCAGAGAACACTGAAGCTTTCTTT.